The 31 T cell receptor beta chains in this list originate from one sample, sequenced in a study of T cells in Graves' hyperthyroidism and ophthalmopathy. Authors of the study amplified TCR beta CDR3 regions from RNA transcripts. In the first-round RT-PCR of the TCR CDR3, the HTBI primer set was used. TCRdb analysed the multiplex PCR reads with MiXCR anew, one entry per CDR3 protein. The sample lists some 760,000 distinct CDR3 sequences; 13% to 15% were seen once. Sequenced sample: blood. These TCRs come from a woman aged 18 to 35 with Graves' hyperthyroidism.

This clonotype has at least ten counts. The chain has TRBV7-9 and TRBJ1-1, with D tentatively TRBD1 (5 bases). CDR1 is SEHNR and CDR2 is FQNEAQ in the germline V gene (reference sequence). The CDR3 runs 17 residues. V was clipped by 5 bases and J by 1 base, with 20 bases between them. CDR3 nucleotides: TGTGCCAGCAGCACATTTTTTCCGGGACGCCCGAACACTGAAGCTTTCTTT. It specifies CASSTFFPGRPNTEAFF.

The chain uses TRBV5-1 and TRBJ2-7; either TRBD1 or TRBD2 may supply D (5 bases each). The CDR3 totals 13 residues. The V and J ends lost 4 bases and 7 bases respectively, with 15 bases between them. CDR1 is SGHRS, CDR2 YFSETQ, per germline. CDR3 sequence reads: CASSPGRPGEQYF. Written as DNA, the CDR3 is TGCGCCAGCAGCCCGGGGCGCCCTGGGGAGCAGTACTTC.

This clonotype has at least ten counts. This rearrangement joins TRBV2 to TRBJ1-1, with 7 bases lining up with TRBD1. The CDR3 totals 15 residues. V was clipped by 6 bases and J by 1 base; unmatched bases: 8. Germline CDR1 SNHLY, CDR2 FYNNEI. CDR3 nucleotides: TGTGCCAGCAGGGACAGGAATCGAAGGAACACTGAAGCTTTCTTT. It encodes CASRDRNRRNTEAFF.

This clonotype was observed at least ten times. Written as DNA, the CDR3 is TGCGCCAGCAGCTCGCAGGGGGGAGGCCAGCCCCAGCATTTT. It yields the protein CASSSQGGGQPQHF. The rearrangement joins TRBV5-1 to TRBJ1-5; 7 bases line up with TRBD1. Losses at the gene ends were 3 bases for V and 7 bases for J; bases not matched to a gene: 7. This CDR3 spans 14 amino acids. Germline CDR1 reads SGHRS; CDR2 reads YFSETQ.

A few counts support this clonotype. The genes are TRBV9 and TRBJ1-4; 10 nucleotides line up with TRBD1. Germline V lookup: CDR1 SGDLS, CDR2 YYNGEE. V lost 2 bases, J lost 4 bases, and 8 bases stayed unmatched. The CDR3 is 17 residues long. The CDR3 spells CASSVGTGAGVNEKLFF. DNA for the CDR3: TGTGCCAGCAGCGTCGGGACAGGGGCCGGGGTTAATGAAAAACTGTTTTTT. Combining the CDR3 with reference TRBV9 and TRBJ1-4 gives the whole variable domain DSGVTQTPKHLITATGQRVTLRCSPRSGDLSVYWYQQSLDQGLQFLIQYYNGEERAKGNILERFSAQQFPDLHSELNLSSLELGDSALYFCASSVGTGAGVNEKLFFGSGTQLSVL.

This clonotype was found many times. J is TRBJ2-7 and V is TRBV7-2; 8 positions agree with TRBD2. The CDR3 sequence is 13 residues long. Germline V CDR1 and CDR2: SGHTA, FQGNSA. V lost 8 bases, J lost 4 bases, and 7 bases stayed unmatched. The CDR3 DNA reads as TGTGCCAGCGGTATAGCGGGACTGTACGAGCAGTACTTC. Protein: CASGIAGLYEQYF.

This clonotype has ten or more counts. This sequence joins TRBV11-1 and TRBJ2-3; 8 bases are a match to TRBD1. V lost 5 bases, J lost 0 bases, and 4 bases stayed unmatched. Germline assignment: CDR1 SGHAT and CDR2 FQDESV (reference sequence). CDR3 size: 15 residues. As DNA, the CDR3 is TGTGCCAGCAGCATCCGGGACAGGAGCACAGATACGCAGTATTTT. Translation: CASSIRDRSTDTQYF.

The chain joins TRBV5-1 to TRBJ2-2; 10 bases align to TRBD1. Looked up from germline, CDR1 is SGHRS and CDR2 is YFSETQ. The CDR3 is made up of 17 amino acids. Losses at the gene ends were 5 bases for V and 4 bases for J; bases not matched to a gene: 11. The CDR3 spells CASRSRTGTGVTGELFF. The DNA for the CDR3 is TGCGCCAGCAGGTCCAGAACCGGGACAGGGGTCACCGGGGAGCTGTTTTTT.

This clonotype has a handful of counts. V gene TRBV20-1 combines with J gene TRBJ1-2; tentative D call: TRBD1 (6 bases). The length of the CDR3 is 15 residues. Per the germline V gene, CDR1 is DFQATT and CDR2 is SNEGSKA (reference sequence). V was cut by 0 bases and J by 8 bases, with 19 bases left in between. CDR3 sequence (DNA): TGCAGTGCTAGAGATACAGGGCCAGGGTCGTACGGCTACACCTTC. Translating it yields CSARDTGPGSYGYTF.

V is TRBV5-8 and J is TRBJ2-5; D gene uncertain. CDR1 and CDR2 from the germline V gene are SGHTS and YDEGEE. CDR3 length equals 16 residues. V was trimmed by 4 bases and J by 5 bases, leaving 21 bases between them. The CDR3 nucleotides read TGTGCCAGCAGCGTAGGATTAGACCCTACACGGGAGACCCAGTACTTC. Residues: CASSVGLDPTRETQYF.

The rearrangement uses TRBV6-1 and TRBJ1-5; 8 bases fit TRBD1. The CDR3 contains 14 residues. Germline CDR1 reads MNHNS; CDR2 reads SASEGT. V trimming: 7 bases; J trimming: 6 bases; junction bases outside the gene matches: 8. The CDR3 sequence: CASKDRGSGQPQHF. DNA for the CDR3: TGTGCCAGCAAAGACAGGGGTTCGGGTCAGCCCCAGCATTTT.

This clonotype was recorded many times. The CDR3, as DNA: TGTGCCAGCACCTCAGTAGTTGGGTACAATGAGCAGTTCTTC. Translating gives CASTSVVGYNEQFF. This chain connects TRBV27 to TRBJ2-1; D ambiguous. Trimming took off 7 bases at V and 4 bases at J, with 14 bases between the two ends. The CDR3 consists of 14 residues. Germline CDR1 and CDR2: MNHEY and SMNVEV (reference sequence).

This clonotype was seen only a few times. V gene TRBV24-1 combines with J gene TRBJ1-1, with 10 bases that match TRBD1. The V segment lost 9 bases and the J segment 7 bases; nucleotides outside the gene matches: 10. Germline loops: CDR1 KGHDR, CDR2 SFDVKD. The CDR3 has 14 residues. The CDR3 loop reads CATRRTGGKSEAFF. The CDR3 nucleotides are TGTGCCACCCGTCGGACAGGGGGGAAGAGTGAAGCTTTCTTT.

This clonotype occurred many times. The junction shows a germline mismatch at one end, possibly a read error. This rearrangement joins TRBV2 to TRBJ1-1; D may be TRBD1 (6 bases). From germline, CDR1 is SNHLY and CDR2 FYNNEI. This CDR3 comprises 14 residues. The CDR3, as DNA: TGTGCCAGCAGAGAAGACAGGACGAACACTGAAGCTTTCTTT. It is translated as CASREDRTNTEAFF.

The chain uses TRBV10-2 and TRBJ1-5; perhaps TRBD1 as D (5 bases). CDR1 and CDR2 (germline): WSHSY, SAAADI. The CDR3 has 12 amino acids. The ends were cut back, 6 bases at V and 9 bases at J, with 12 bases in the middle. CDR3 in amino acids: CASSEQESPQHF. The CDR3, as DNA: TGCGCCAGCAGCGAACAGGAGTCGCCCCAGCATTTT.

The sample holds a few counts of this clonotype. V is TRBV6-1 and J is TRBJ2-6; a possible D gene is TRBD1 (6 bases). V lost 2 bases and J 4 bases, leaving 21 bases between the germline ends. CDR3 length: 19 residues. Germline CDR1 MNHNS, CDR2 SASEGT. CDR3 amino acids: CASSELWQGLVSGANVLTF. CDR3 bases: TGTGCCAGCAGTGAATTATGGCAGGGGCTAGTGAGCGGGGCCAACGTCCTGACTTTC.

Many counts were recorded for this clonotype. This chain links TRBV6-2 or TRBV6-3 with TRBJ2-1; D is ambiguous. CDR1 MNHEY and CDR2 SVGEGT come from the germline V gene. V was pared by 0 bases and J by 4 bases, with 4 bases between. This CDR3 has 13 residues. The DNA of the CDR3 is TGTGCCAGCAGTTACTCTTATTACAATGAGCAGTTCTTC. As protein: CASSYSYYNEQFF.

The J gene is TRBJ2-1, the V gene TRBV19; D is perhaps TRBD2 (7 bases). The CDR3 covers 20 residues. Per the germline V gene, CDR1 is LNHDA and CDR2 is SQIVND (reference sequence). V was cut by 7 bases and J by 7 bases, with 35 bases left in between. For the CDR3, the DNA is TGTGCCAGTACCAGACTAGCTTTGTCGGTGAGGGGGGGGGGGGGGAATGAGCAGTTCTTC. Encoded protein: CASTRLALSVRGGGGNEQFF.

J is TRBJ2-3 and V is TRBV20-1, with 8 bases lining up with TRBD1. V was pared by 3 bases and J by 1 base, with 9 bases of the junction left unmatched. The CDR3 sequence is 16 residues long. Germline CDR1 is DFQATT and CDR2 is SNEGSKA (reference sequence). As DNA, the CDR3 is TGCAGTGCTAGCCTCGGGCCGGGACAGGGCACAGATACGCAGTATTTT. Protein: CSASLGPGQGTDTQYF.

This clonotype has at least ten counts. The chain couples TRBV10-3 to TRBJ2-7; D is unclear. The CDR3 is 12 residues long. Trimming removed 3 bases at V and 3 bases at J, with 6 bases between. The germline V gene has CDR1 ENHRY and CDR2 SYGVKD. In DNA, the CDR3 is TGTGCCATCAGTGACGGCGGCTACGAGCAGTACTTC. This sequence encodes CAISDGGYEQYF.

V is TRBV28 and J is TRBJ2-4, with D possibly being TRBD2 (7 bases). V dropped 2 bases and J dropped 9 bases, with 14 bases sitting between them. Germline V gene lookup returns CDR1 MDHEN and CDR2 SYDVKM. This CDR3 is 14 amino acids long. The CDR3 DNA reads TGTGCCAGCAGTTTACCCGGGGAGGGGGGCATTCAGTACTTC. It specifies CASSLPGEGGIQYF.

This clonotype showed up many times. This rearrangement joins TRBV5-5 to TRBJ1-5, with 7 bases that match TRBD1. Germline CDR1 is SGHKS and CDR2 is YYEKEE (reference sequence). The length of the CDR3 is 14 residues. V was clipped by 0 bases and J by 6 bases; unmatched bases: 3. Written as DNA, the CDR3 is TGTGCCAGCAGCTTGGAGCAGGGGGGTCAGCCCCAGCATTTT. It is translated as CASSLEQGGQPQHF.

This clonotype has a handful of counts. This chain links TRBV19 with TRBJ1-1; D remains unclear. There are 15 residues in the CDR3. Deletions cut 5 bases from V and 0 bases from J, with 13 bases between. The germline CDR1 and CDR2 sequences are LNHDA and SQIVND (reference sequence). The CDR3 coding sequence is TGTGCCAGTAGTGCCCTCTTGGTACTGAACACTGAAGCTTTCTTT. Translated: CASSALLVLNTEAFF.

V gene TRBV6-5 combines with J gene TRBJ1-5; no clear D gene. This CDR3 contains 19 residues. V lost 0 bases, J lost 7 bases, and 25 bases lay in between. CDR1 and CDR2 (germline): MNHEY, SVGAGI. CDR3 coding DNA: TGTGCCAGCAGTTACTCGCCCATTAAGGACTTCGATCAAGTACAGCCCCAGCATTTT. It specifies CASSYSPIKDFDQVQPQHF.

This clonotype was counted at least ten times. V usage is TRBV12-3 or TRBV12-4 and J usage is TRBJ2-7; D is undetermined. V was clipped by 6 bases and J by 3 bases, with 12 bases between them. This CDR3 spans 13 amino acids. The CDR3 region is CASRPEWNYEQYF. CDR3 nucleotide sequence: TGTGCCAGCAGGCCTGAGTGGAACTACGAGCAGTACTTC.

Worth noting for this clonotype: The junction differs from germline at one of its ends, possibly a read error. The rearrangement uses TRBV7-7 and TRBJ1-3; D is unclear. This CDR3 is 13 amino acids long. Germline V gives CDR1 SSHAT, CDR2 FNYEAQ (reference sequence). The CDR3 sequence is CASSLGPGNTIYF. The CDR3, as DNA: TGTGCTAGCAGCTTGGGCCCTGGAAACACCATATATTTT. Filled out from reference TRBV7-7 and TRBJ1-3, the complete variable domain reads GAGVSQSPRYKVTKRGQDVTLRCDPISSHATLYWYQQALGQGPEFLTYFNYEAQPDKSGLPSDRFSAERPEGSISTLTIQRTEQRDSAMYRCASSLGPGNTIYFGEGSWLTVV.

This clonotype was seen ten or more times. The rearrangement links TRBV11-2 to TRBJ2-3; D is uncertain. Germline CDR1 SGHAT, CDR2 FQNNGV. Trimming left V 3 bases short and J 0 bases short, with 13 bases between. The CDR3 sequence is 16 residues long. Here the CDR3 DNA reads TGTGCCAGCAGCTTTAGACTGGCCGGGAGCACAGATACGCAGTATTTT. Protein product: CASSFRLAGSTDTQYF.

The gene calls are TRBV6-6 and TRBJ1-4; D may be TRBD1 (5 bases). CDR3 length: 14 amino acids. The V end was cut by 0 bases, the J end by 6 bases, with 8 bases between. The germline CDR1 and CDR2 sequences are MNHNY and SVGAGI (reference sequence). CDR3 nucleotide sequence: TGTGCCAGCAGTTACTCAAGGGGATATGAAAAACTGTTTTTT. Amino acids: CASSYSRGYEKLFF.

The chain uses TRBV7-9 and TRBJ2-2; D might be TRBD1 (5 bases). This CDR3 spans 12 amino acids. V was clipped by 11 bases and J by 6 bases, with 13 bases between them. Germline-derived CDR1 and CDR2 are SEHNR and FQNEAQ (reference sequence). CDR3 sequence (DNA): TGTGCCGTCCAGGGATCCCCCGGGGAGCTGTTTTTT. Encoded protein: CAVQGSPGELFF.

This clonotype showed up many times. V usage is TRBV18 and J usage is TRBJ1-1; a weak D match, TRBD1 (6 bases). Germline V gene lookup returns CDR1 KGHSH and CDR2 LQKENI. V lost 2 bases and J lost 0, with 10 bases in between. CDR3 size: 15 residues. CDR3 loop: CASSPGGLVNTEAFF. The CDR3 bases are TGTGCCAGCTCACCAGGGGGCTTAGTGAACACTGAAGCTTTCTTT. Filled out from reference TRBV18 and TRBJ1-1, the complete variable domain reads NAGVMQNPRHLVRRRGQEARLRCSPMKGHSHVYWYRQLPEEGLKFMVYLQKENIIDESGMPKERFSAEFPKEGPSILRIQQVVRGDSAAYFCASSPGGLVNTEAFFGQGTRLTVV.

This clonotype was counted between two and nine times. This rearrangement joins TRBV20-1 to TRBJ2-7, with 9 nucleotides matching TRBD2. CDR3 size: 15 residues. Trimming removed 3 bases from V and 2 bases from J; junction bases left unmatched: 8. Germline V gene sequence: CDR1 DFQATT, CDR2 SNEGSKA (reference sequence). The CDR3 sequence is CSARNSGSRPYEQYF. The CDR3 nucleotides are TGCAGTGCTAGGAATAGCGGGAGTCGACCCTACGAGCAGTACTTC.